This T cell receptor (beta chain) was identified during a study of blood T cell repertoires in COVID-19. Across the whole study: Samples came from the United States, Italy and Spain, spanning acute and convalescent COVID-19.

The CDR3 runs 15 residues. The V gene's germline CDR1 is LGHDT and CDR2 YNNKEL (reference sequence). Unmatched junction bases numbered 1, after V lost 4 bases and J lost 2 bases. As processed by the authors: Researchers report that nucleated cell counts were estimated from reference gene primer amplification. The repertoire was sequenced with immunoSEQ multiplex PCR; TCRdb's copy has only in-frame clones and lacks some. The V and J calls and clone size come from that table; D and trimming were worked out from the DNA. The table has about 200,000 clones, roughly 86% seen once; the top ten hold 5.6%. Participants came from about two dozen US areas, aged about 18 to 89 years. Which cohort a participant joined came from the clinical history participants gave.

V and J are TRBV3-1 (or the pseudogene TRBV3-2) and TRBJ2-7; 14 nucleotides line up with TRBD2. The sequenced sample was PBMCs or T cells enriched from blood (not recorded which). The clonotype comes from a man aged 35-49 years with acute COVID-19. CDR3 in amino acids: CASSPTSGRAYEQYF. The CDR3 DNA is TGTGCCAGCAGCCCGACTAGCGGGAGGGCCTACGAGCAGTACTTC.